The clone carrying this T cell receptor (beta chain) was detected many times. Antigen: not known. As to time point: technical triplicate 1. Unsorted libraries were derived from 2 million PBMCs stored at -80 C. The record originates from a study of neurological immune-mediated disorders. Notes on the study in general: No CDR3 amino acid sequences recurred among expanded clones across subjects, suggesting private repertoires in all groups.

The cDNA was synthesized by 5'RACE incorporating 10-nucleotide random UMIs. Every sequencing run generated in excess of 170 million TCR-beta sequences. These sequences covered 15-18 subjects. Each CDR3 protein is one row after TCRdb ran MiXCR on the 5' RACE reads. This sample has about 38,000 distinct CDR3 sequences; roughly 11% occur once, and the top ten carry around 4%. Sequencing was performed on PBMCs. The receptor's source is a man aged 60-69 years with HTLV-1-associated myelopathy (HAM/TSP).

The CDR3 bases are TGTGCCAGCAGCTTAGGGACTAGCGGGAGTTTCTCCTACAATGAGCAGTTCTTC. The encoded protein is CASSLGTSGSFSYNEQFF. V and J are TRBV7-9 and TRBJ2-1, with 13 nucleotides matching TRBD2. V was clipped by 1 base and J by 0 bases; unmatched bases: 3. Germline values: CDR1 SEHNR, CDR2 FQNEAQ (reference sequence). The CDR3 has 18 amino acids.